One and the same sample provided the 14 T cell receptor beta chains below, sequenced in a study of T cell responses to AZD1222 COVID-19 vaccine. Only in-frame clones appear in the TCRdb table, and some are missing; sequencing was by immunoSEQ multiplex PCR. The profile shows 90,000 to 140,000 clones, about 88% of them singletons. The input for sequencing was peripheral blood, taken on day 0 of AZD1222 vaccination. These receptors were obtained from an adult in good health.

The gene calls are TRBV27 and TRBJ1-2; TRBD1 aligns across 7 bases. Per the germline V gene, CDR1 is MNHEY and CDR2 is SMNVEV (reference sequence). This CDR3 has 13 amino acids. The V segment lost 6 bases and the J segment 6 bases; nucleotides outside the gene matches: 7. The CDR3 reads CASSLTGDHGYTF. CDR3 coding DNA: TGTGCCAGCAGCCTTACAGGGGACCATGGCTACACCTTC.

V is TRBV6-4 and J is TRBJ2-7; either TRBD1 or TRBD2 may supply D (5 bases each). The CDR3 loop spans 12 amino acids. Trimming shortened V by 8 bases and J by 6 bases, and 14 bases separated the two germline ends. Germline CDR1 and CDR2: MRHNA and SNTAGT. CDR3 residues: CASSGRRSEQYF. The CDR3 DNA is TGTGCCAGCTCGGGACGGCGAAGCGAGCAGTACTTC.

This clone occurred once. The gene calls are TRBV7-2 and TRBJ2-5; no definite D call. CDR1 SGHTA and CDR2 FQGNSA come from the germline V gene. V was trimmed by 5 bases and J by 2 bases, leaving 12 bases between them. This CDR3 is built from 14 residues. In DNA form, the CDR3 reads TGTGCCAGCAGCCTCGACCGTTCACAAGAGACCCAGTACTTC. Protein sequence: CASSLDRSQETQYF. Using reference TRBV7-2 and TRBJ2-5 for the parts outside the CDR3, the full variable domain is GAGVSQSPSNKVTEKGKDVELRCDPISGHTALYWYRQSLGQGLEFLIYFQGNSAPDKSGLPSDRFSAERTGGSVSTLTIQRTQQEDSAVYLCASSLDRSQETQYFGPGTRLLVL.

The rearrangement joins TRBV5-4 to TRBJ2-3; 12 bases line up with TRBD1. This CDR3 region has 16 residues. V shed 4 bases and J 4 bases; nucleotides not matched to a gene: 7. Germline CDR1 reads SGHNT; CDR2 reads YYREEE (reference sequence). In DNA form, the CDR3 reads TGTGCCAGCAGCGGCCGGGACAGGGGGCGGGCAGATACGCAGTATTTT. Its translation: CASSGRDRGRADTQYF.

V and J are TRBV29-1 and TRBJ2-3; 9 nucleotides line up with TRBD1. The CDR3 is made up of 15 amino acids. V lost 5 bases to trimming and J lost 3 bases; unmatched junction nucleotides: 9. CDR1 is SQVTM and CDR2 is ANQGSEA in the germline V gene. As DNA, the CDR3 is TGCAGCGTTCTCCGGGACAGGGCCTTGACAGATACGCAGTATTTT. It translates to CSVLRDRALTDTQYF.

V is TRBV19 and J is TRBJ2-2, with 10 bases that match TRBD2. The V segment lost 5 bases and the J segment 7 bases; nucleotides outside the gene matches: 10. The CDR3 has 16 residues. The V gene's germline CDR1 is LNHDA and CDR2 SQIVND (reference sequence). Here the CDR3 DNA reads TGTGCCAGTAGTTTCAGCGGGAGGGCCATTGGCGGGGAGCTGTTTTTT. It encodes CASSFSGRAIGGELFF.

The J gene is TRBJ1-6, the V gene TRBV28; D perhaps matches TRBD1 (6 bases). V lost 7 bases to trimming and J lost 8 bases, with 24 bases between them. The CDR3 is 17 amino acids. Germline V gene lookup returns CDR1 MDHEN and CDR2 SYDVKM. The CDR3 protein is CASTYGGRVRGYSPLHF. The DNA for the CDR3 is TGTGCCAGCACTTACGGGGGTAGGGTCAGGGGTTATTCACCCCTCCACTTT.

The chain recombines TRBV3-1 (or the pseudogene TRBV3-2) with TRBJ1-5; the D gene is possibly TRBD1 (5 bases). CDR3 length: 15 residues. V was trimmed by 7 bases and J by 7 bases, leaving 20 bases between them. In germline, CDR1 is LGHDT, CDR2 YNNKEL (reference sequence). The CDR3 region has the DNA TGTGCCAGCATCGCGGGAGGAGGAAAGGGGCAGCCCCAGCATTTT. Its translation: CASIAGGGKGQPQHF.

This clone was picked up a small number of times. The rearrangement joins TRBV5-1 to TRBJ2-3; D may match TRBD1 or TRBD2 (5 bases each). The CDR3 covers 16 residues. The V and J ends lost 0 bases and 1 base respectively, with 12 bases between them. The V gene's germline CDR1 is SGHRS and CDR2 YFSETQ. The CDR3 region is CASSLGRDGGTDTQYF. The DNA of the CDR3 is TGCGCCAGCAGCTTGGGACGGGACGGTGGCACAGATACGCAGTATTTT.

This clone is a singleton in its sample. J is TRBJ1-2 and V is TRBV5-1; the match to TRBD1 covers 7 bases. The ends lost 5 bases at V and 8 bases at J; junction bases unmatched: 9. In germline, CDR1 is SGHRS, CDR2 YFSETQ. This CDR3 has 13 amino acids. This CDR3 reads CASRPRQGEGYTF. The DNA of the CDR3 is TGCGCCAGCAGGCCGAGACAGGGAGAAGGCTACACCTTC.

The chain has TRBV7-6 and TRBJ1-6; TRBD1 might be the D (5 bases). The germline V and J ends were trimmed by 5 bases and 10 bases, with 15 bases remaining between them. This CDR3 has 14 residues. The germline gives CDR1 SGHVS, CDR2 FNYEAQ. The CDR3 bases are TGTGCCAGCAGCCCCTCGCAGGGTGGCTCACCCCTCCACTTT. Translating gives CASSPSQGGSPLHF.

The chain couples TRBV3-1 (or the pseudogene TRBV3-2) to TRBJ2-7, with no clear D. This CDR3 spans 14 amino acids. Germline CDR1 LGHDT, CDR2 YNNKEL (reference sequence). V was cut by 0 bases and J by 2 bases, with 8 bases left in between. This CDR3 is CASSQDHLAYEQYF. CDR3 DNA sequence: TGTGCCAGCAGCCAAGACCACCTAGCCTACGAGCAGTACTTC.

The chain is built from TRBV5-1 and TRBJ1-2, with a weak D call TRBD1 (6 bases). This CDR3 spans 13 amino acids. V was cut by 0 bases and J by 4 bases, with 7 bases left in between. The germline V gene encodes CDR1 SGHRS and CDR2 YFSETQ. This CDR3 reads CASSLGGGYGYTF. Here the CDR3 DNA reads TGCGCCAGCAGCTTGGGAGGGGGCTATGGCTACACCTTC.

The V gene is TRBV3-1 (or the pseudogene TRBV3-2), the J gene TRBJ1-3; TRBD1 matches 7 bases. In germline, CDR1 is LGHDT, CDR2 YNNKEL (reference sequence). V was clipped by 4 bases and J by 2 bases; unmatched bases: 11. This CDR3 is 17 amino acids long. CDR3 in amino acids: CASSRKWRGPPGNTIYF. The CDR3 DNA is TGTGCCAGCAGCCGAAAGTGGAGGGGGCCGCCTGGAAACACCATATATTTT.